The 21 T cell receptor beta chains presented below share a single source sample, sequenced in a study of T cells in localized non-small cell lung cancer. This table comes from immunoSEQ multiplex PCR, and its TCRdb copy is limited to in-frame clones, with some not included. The sample has 30,000 to 40,000 clones, roughly 90% seen once. The sample consisted of peripheral blood, taken before any cancer treatment. Receptors were obtained from a man between 40 and 70 years old with stage I lung adenocarcinoma.

This chain links TRBV10-1 with TRBJ1-6; D is unclear. CDR1 is WNHNN and CDR2 is SYGVQD in the germline V gene (reference sequence). This CDR3 is 15 amino acids long. Trimming removed 0 bases from V and 9 bases from J, with 12 bases in between. The CDR3 DNA reads as TGCGCCAGCAGTGAGTCGACGGGGTTGGGTTCACCCCTCCACTTT. Protein: CASSESTGLGSPLHF.

The chain couples TRBV10-3 to TRBJ2-1, with D uncertain. The V gene lost 4 bases and the J gene lost 0 bases, with 13 bases spanning the gap. Germline V lookup: CDR1 ENHRY, CDR2 SYGVKD. CDR3 size: 16 residues. CDR3 region: CAISAPTAGSYNEQFF. CDR3 in DNA: TGTGCCATCAGTGCTCCAACAGCCGGCTCCTACAATGAGCAGTTCTTC.

The V gene is TRBV10-3, the J gene TRBJ1-6; D is unresolved. Trimming removed 2 bases from V and 3 bases from J, with 14 bases in between. The V gene's germline CDR1 is ENHRY and CDR2 SYGVKD. The CDR3 is 17 amino acids. CDR3 residues: CAISEIGRTDYNSPLHF. In nucleotides, the CDR3 is TGTGCCATCAGTGAGATAGGACGGACTGACTATAATTCACCCCTCCACTTT.

This clone was seen once. The gene calls are TRBV30 and TRBJ1-6; TRBD1 is a possible D gene (5 bases). V dropped 0 bases and J dropped 5 bases, with 5 bases sitting between them. The CDR3 length is 13 residues. CDR1 is GTSNPN, CDR2 SVGIG, per germline (reference sequence). CDR3 sequence: CAWSVGDNSPLHF. Here the CDR3 DNA reads TGTGCCTGGAGTGTGGGGGATAATTCACCCCTCCACTTT.

The chain links TRBV29-1 to TRBJ1-2; tentative D call: TRBD1 (5 bases). The CDR3 spans 13 residues. V was trimmed by 3 bases and J by 4 bases, leaving 12 bases between them. Germline-derived CDR1 and CDR2 are SQVTM and ANQGSEA. The CDR3 coding sequence is TGCAGCGTTGACACCAGGGCTGGCTATGGCTACACCTTC. Translating gives CSVDTRAGYGYTF. Filled out from reference TRBV29-1 and TRBJ1-2, the complete variable domain reads SAVISQKPSRDICQRGTSLTIQCQVDSQVTMMFWYRQQPGQSLTLIATANQGSEATYESGFVIDKFPISRPNLTFSTLTVSNMSPEDSSIYLCSVDTRAGYGYTFGSGTRLTVV.

This clone was observed a single time. V and J are TRBV6-1 and TRBJ2-1, with TRBD1 identical over 7 bases. The CDR3 contains 15 residues. With 6 bases clipped from V and 0 bases from J, the junction kept 5 bases outside the gene matches. Germline V CDR1 and CDR2: MNHNS, SASEGT. CDR3: CASSTGAASYNEQFF. CDR3 DNA: TGTGCCAGCAGCACAGGGGCTGCCTCCTACAATGAGCAGTTCTTC.

The chain has TRBV19 and TRBJ1-5; no firm D call. V was cut by 0 bases and J by 7 bases, with 4 bases left in between. The germline gives CDR1 LNHDA, CDR2 SQIVND (reference sequence). This CDR3 is built from 12 residues. CDR3 loop: CASSIDSQPQHF. CDR3 nucleotide sequence: TGTGCCAGTAGTATAGATTCCCAGCCCCAGCATTTT.

This clone has a single count. J is TRBJ2-6 and V is TRBV10-3, with a weak D call TRBD1 (6 bases). The length of the CDR3 is 16 residues. Per germline, CDR1 ENHRY and CDR2 SYGVKD. V gave up 7 bases and J gave up 3 bases, with 16 bases separating them. CDR3 coding DNA: TGTGCCATCACGGTGGGGGCCGCCGGTGGGGCCAACGTCCTGACTTTC. It yields the protein CAITVGAAGGANVLTF.

The V call is TRBV7-9, the J call TRBJ2-2; D is possibly TRBD1 (6 bases). Germline V gene lookup returns CDR1 SEHNR and CDR2 FQNEAQ (reference sequence). The V end lost 6 bases, the J end lost 5 bases, and 13 bases lay between the germline ends. The CDR3 sequence is 14 residues long. The CDR3 DNA is TGTGCCAGCAGAGGGACACCATCAACCGGGGAGCTGTTTTTT. Protein: CASRGTPSTGELFF.

The chain's CDR3 is CASSPGQTYNEQFF. Written as DNA, the CDR3 is TGCGCCAGCAGCCCGGGACAGACTTACAATGAGCAGTTCTTC. The chain joins TRBV5-1 to TRBJ2-1; 7 bases are a match to TRBD1. The CDR3 consists of 14 residues. The germline CDR1 and CDR2 sequences are SGHRS and YFSETQ. Unmatched junction bases numbered 5, after V lost 4 bases and J lost 4 bases.

This clone was recorded once. This sequence joins TRBV7-2 and TRBJ2-2; D not certain. The germline V and J ends were trimmed by 5 bases and 4 bases, with 14 bases remaining between them. This CDR3 spans 15 amino acids. Per the germline V gene, CDR1 is SGHTA and CDR2 is FQGNSA. Here the CDR3 reads CASSPEPLFTGELFF. The CDR3 DNA reads as TGTGCCAGCAGCCCAGAGCCCCTTTTCACCGGGGAGCTGTTTTTT.

The V gene is TRBV7-8, the J gene TRBJ1-1; D gene unclear. Trimming took off 1 base at V and 1 base at J, with 10 bases between the two ends. Per the germline V gene, CDR1 is SGHVS and CDR2 is FQNEAQ. The CDR3 runs 15 residues. The CDR3 nucleotides are TGTGCCAGCAGCTTAGAACGGGCCAGGAACACTGAAGCTTTCTTT. This translates into CASSLERARNTEAFF.

Notes on this clone: This sample also contains other DNA sequences that code for the same CDR3. The V call is TRBV15, the J call TRBJ1-2, with D unresolved. V was trimmed by 0 bases and J by 3 bases, leaving 5 bases between them. There are 13 residues in the CDR3. Germline loops: CDR1 LNHNV, CDR2 YYDKDF (reference sequence). The CDR3 region is CATSRDPDYGYTF. The CDR3 region has the DNA TGTGCCACCAGCAGAGATCCGGACTATGGCTACACCTTC.

About this clone: One junction end disagrees with the germline gene, perhaps due to a read error. The chain joins TRBV7-2 to TRBJ1-2; D might be TRBD1 (6 bases). The CDR3 loop spans 14 amino acids. CDR1 is SGHTA, CDR2 FQGNSA, per germline. The chain's CDR3 is CASSKVGGGYGYAF. For the CDR3, the DNA is TGTGCCAGCAGCAAAGTAGGGGGAGGCTATGGCTACGCCTTC.

The CDR3 DNA reads TGTGCCAGTAGTACCCGAGACAGGGGCGTCCCTGAAGCTTTCTTT. It encodes CASSTRDRGVPEAFF. This chain connects TRBV19 to TRBJ1-1, with 8 bases fitting TRBD1. Germline V lookup: CDR1 LNHDA, CDR2 SQIVND (reference sequence). With 4 bases clipped from V and 6 bases from J, the junction kept 10 bases outside the gene matches. The CDR3 is 15 residues long.

J is TRBJ1-2 and V is TRBV7-8, with TRBD1 matching over 10 bases. CDR3 length: 14 amino acids. Germline-derived CDR1 and CDR2 are SGHVS and FQNEAQ. V was pared by 2 bases and J by 6 bases, with 3 bases of the junction left unmatched. The CDR3 sequence: CASSLRDRGHGYTF. The CDR3 DNA sequence: TGTGCCAGCAGCTTAAGGGACAGGGGTCATGGCTACACCTTC.

This clone was recorded only once. This sequence joins TRBV5-1 and TRBJ2-7; the D is unclear. The germline V gene encodes CDR1 SGHRS and CDR2 YFSETQ. Trimming took off 5 bases at V and 0 bases at J, with 18 bases between the two ends. There are 16 residues in the CDR3. For the CDR3, the DNA is TGCGCCAGCAGACTATCCCCGGCCGAATCCTCCTACGAGCAGTACTTC. Protein product: CASRLSPAESSYEQYF.

This clone was recorded a few times. The rearrangement joins TRBV27 to TRBJ2-1; 8 bases agree with TRBD2. Germline values: CDR1 MNHEY, CDR2 SMNVEV (reference sequence). J gave up 9 bases and V 4 bases, and 14 bases lay outside the gene matches. CDR3 size: 16 residues. The CDR3 here is CASSYGTGTRTREQFF. In nucleotides, the CDR3 is TGTGCCAGCAGTTATGGGACCGGGACTAGAACACGTGAGCAGTTCTTC.

The rearrangement links TRBV6-5 to TRBJ1-3, with TRBD1 as a possible D gene (5 bases). The CDR3 totals 15 residues. Between the trimmed V and J ends, which lost 2 bases and 2 bases, there was a span of 10 bases. Germline CDR1 MNHEY, CDR2 SVGAGI. CDR3 amino acids: CASSYVGRAGNTIYF. CDR3 nucleotide sequence: TGTGCCAGCAGTTACGTCGGCAGGGCTGGAAACACCATATATTTT.

The J gene is TRBJ2-5, the V gene TRBV9; 10 bases are a match to TRBD2. Germline V gene sequence: CDR1 SGDLS, CDR2 YYNGEE. This CDR3 has 15 amino acids. V lost 3 bases, J lost 5 bases, and 7 bases stayed unmatched. The DNA of the CDR3 is TGTGCCAGCAGCGCCTATAGCGGGGGGATGGAGACCCAGTACTTC. It codes for CASSAYSGGMETQYF. Supplemented by reference TRBV9 and TRBJ2-5, the full variable domain reads DSGVTQTPKHLITATGQRVTLRCSPRSGDLSVYWYQQSLDQGLQFLIQYYNGEERAKGNILERFSAQQFPDLHSELNLSSLELGDSALYFCASSAYSGGMETQYFGPGTRLLVL.

The chain is built from TRBV5-6 and TRBJ2-7; 8 nucleotides match TRBD1. Germline lookup yields CDR1 SGHDT and CDR2 YYEEEE. The CDR3 runs to 14 residues. Losses at the gene ends were 4 bases for V and 4 bases for J; bases not matched to a gene: 7. CDR3 region: CASSPGTGEYEQYF. The CDR3 nucleotides read TGTGCCAGCAGCCCCGGGACAGGAGAATACGAGCAGTACTTC.